This paragraph covers one T cell receptor (beta chain) sequence. Its antigen has not been determined. No quality values exist for individual bases; no much larger clone is one base distant. The immunoSEQ Assay, a bias-controlled multiplex PCR, was used to amplify TCRbeta CDR3 regions from genomic DNA. The study's processing was this. Nucleated cell counts per sample were estimated from amplification of reference gene primers within the assay. To quantify the absolute abundance of each unique TCRbeta CDR3 rearrangement, sequence reads were collapsed and filtered. Productive Simpson clonality was computed per sample as the square root of Simpson's diversity index over productive rearrangements. TCRdb took over this immuneACCESS table, retaining in-frame rearrangements with V and J assigned. Such tables are incomplete; in checked studies, under half of the missing clones stem from an unresolved V gene, and the remainder is unexplained. The V and J calls and clone size are taken from that table; D and trimming were inferred from the DNA. The sample records approximately 150,000 clones, about 83% of which are singletons. 1.5% to 2% of the sample is in the top ten clones.

This sample is drawn from a study of blood T cell repertoires in COVID-19 (dated by TCRdb to 2018 to 2020). Study-wide context: Samples covering the acute and convalescent phases of COVID-19 were provided by collaborators in the United States, Italy and Spain. The sample metadata nearly always contained a de-identified subject ID, COVID-19 status, age in years and sex. The repertoires were released in a freely available public database meant as a resource for research on the immune response to SARS-CoV-2. Subjects who had been exposed to COVID-19, were actively infected with it, or had recovered from it provided the deeply sampled blood TCRbeta repertoires that made up the dataset. Where HLA class I and class II types were available, the types were taken from metadata supplied by the sample provider, not from assay-based typing. The samples were drawn from two sources: the first 160 participants of the ongoing ImmuneRACE study, and 1,200 or so subjects contributed by 6 global collaborators. The material from the prospective study consisted of cDNA or gDNA derived from T cells, B-cell-depleted T cells, or PBMCs. What the work shows at the level of the full study, not this receptor alone: The quantity of clinical and demographic metadata differed by source and by participant and was supplied without curation.

Whole blood was collected in K2EDTA tubes by collaborating institutions according to the institutions' own protocols. For TCRbeta analysis, collaborator samples were shipped as frozen whole blood, as isolated PBMCs, or as DNA extracted from either sample type. Sequences LNHDA (CDR1) and SQIVND (CDR2) are obtained from the germline V gene (reference sequence). CDR3 length: 15 amino acids, cysteine to phenylalanine. Of all the DNA, just the CDR3 is kept, 45 bases in frame from base 1. The junction shows trimming of 5 bases on V and 7 bases on J, and the gene matches do not reach 9 bases of it. The sample was peripheral blood. The sequence links TRBV19 to TRBJ2-1, with 9 central nucleotides matching TRBD2. This receptor was identified in a human donor in a cohort sampled during active COVID-19. The nucleotide sequence reads TGTGCCAGTAGTCCCCTGGGTAGCGGGAGTAATGAGCAGTTCTTC. Its translation reads: CASSPLGSGSNEQFF.